A selection of T cell receptor beta chains follows, all from one sample in a study of technical replicates of blood from a handful of donors. Generated by immunoSEQ multiplex PCR, the TCRdb table keeps only in-frame clones and is missing some. The sample lists more than 95,000 clones; approximately 95% were seen once. Sequenced material: T cells isolated from PBMCs. The source is a human donor in good health. The conserved cysteine and the conserved F or W are not part of the CDR3 here.

cdr3_aa j_call v_call
ASSRDRGGYGYT TRBJ1-2 TRBV6-1
ASRFWTGMNTEAF TRBJ1-1 TRBV2
ASSMLPIATTNTEAF TRBJ1-1 TRBV19
ASSQDRAYNEQY TRBJ2-7 TRBV2
ASSVASATNEKLF TRBJ1-4 TRBV9
ASSKAGQAQQPQH TRBJ1-5 TRBV7-9
AISRRGVPDRETQY TRBJ2-5 TRBV10-3
ASSNRDRTYEQY TRBJ2-7 TRBV27
ASSYSTAGGGNEQF TRBJ2-1 TRBV6-6
ASSEALLGDSSYEQY TRBJ2-7 TRBV2